This T cell receptor (beta chain) came from a study of monozygotic twins with inflammatory bowel disease. General observations from the study: Fewer shared clonotypes with others were found in IBD patients than in healthy twins, especially with disease activity.

Researchers generated cDNA in eight separate reactions per sample. Researchers put TCRalpha and TCRbeta cDNA through two nested PCRs lasting roughly 16 and 10 cycles. For each CDR3 protein, TCRdb gives one entry from its re-call of the 5' RACE reads, without DNA. This sample's table has approximately 160,000 distinct CDR3 sequences. For this clonotype: The antigen remains undetermined.

CDR3 length: 16 amino acids. The germline V gene has CDR1 SGHAT and CDR2 FQNNGV. Blood, 2 to 2.5 ml, was drawn per donor. Sequencing was performed on blood. The source is a human donor with ulcerative colitis or Crohn's disease, or a healthy co-twin of an affected twin (not recorded which). The chain carries TRBV11-2 and TRBJ2-1; with no DNA, the TCRdb D assignment of TRBD2 cannot be verified. CDR3: CASGESAGGLYNEQFF.